The source of this T cell receptor beta chain is a study of blood T cell repertoires in COVID-19. At the level of the study: The United States, Italy and Spain were the sources of the acute and convalescent COVID-19 samples.

Original analysis: Reference gene primer amplification gave nucleated cell count estimates. Clones were read by immunoSEQ multiplex PCR, and TCRdb kept only the in-frame ones, dropping some. Clonal size and the V and J genes are those of that table, whereas D and trimming came from the DNA. Found here are about 71,000 clones, over 80% of them singletons; the top ten hold roughly an eighth. The V end lost 7 bases, the J end lost 1 base, and 12 bases lay between the germline ends. The CDR3 spans 14 residues. Germline V gene lookup returns CDR1 SGHRS and CDR2 YFSETQ. This clone is judged large (0.1 to 1%).

Sequenced material: peripheral blood. The chain combines TRBV5-1 with TRBJ1-5; D is perhaps TRBD1 (5 bases). The receptor was derived from a woman older than 75 with acute or convalescent COVID-19. The CDR3, as DNA: TGCGCCAGCCGGGAGGCAGGGAGCAATCAGCCCCAGCATTTT. It is translated as CASREAGSNQPQHF.